There are a few counts of the clone carrying this T cell receptor (beta chain). The data were obtained in a study of patients and donors after allogeneic stem cell transplantation. In germline, CDR1 is LGHDT, CDR2 YNNKEL (reference sequence). There are 14 residues in the CDR3. Trimming stripped 1 base from V and 3 bases from J, with 9 bases between. TCRdb analysed the RT-PCR reads with MiXCR anew, one entry per CDR3 protein. This table has about 1,500 distinct CDR3 sequences, 22% appearing once. This receptor was obtained from a human donor who was either an allogeneic HSCT recipient or a stem cell or donor lymphocyte infusion donor (not recorded which). It is not recorded whose cells these are; they may come from a transplant donor. Sequences were obtained from blood, either unsorted or a sorted T cell fraction (not recorded which). The chain is built from TRBV3-1 and TRBJ1-1, with D possibly being TRBD1 (5 bases). The DNA of the CDR3 is TGTGCCAGCAGCCAAGGGGGCGGAGACACTGAAGCTTTCTTT. Translation gives CASSQGGGDTEAFF.